The 26 T cell receptor beta chains given below trace back to one sample, sequenced in a study of shared clonotypes between healthy human individuals. Only in-frame clones appear in the TCRdb table, and some are missing; sequencing was by immunoSEQ multiplex PCR. The data hold roughly 2,300,000 clones, with around 92% observed a single time. The sequencing input was naive CD4+ T cells from PBMCs. The subset here: CD45RA+ positively selected. These receptor sequences come from a man between 18 and 29 years old in good health. Some clones in this sample may be carry-over from other donors' samples.

The chain combines TRBV5-1 with TRBJ2-7; D possibly corresponds to TRBD1 (6 bases). The CDR3 sequence is 14 residues long. The ends were cut back, 0 bases at V and 2 bases at J, with 9 bases in the middle. Germline-derived CDR1 and CDR2 are SGHRS and YFSETQ. The CDR3 coding sequence is TGCGCCAGCAGCTTGGCGGGACAAGCCTACGAGCAGTACTTC. Amino acids: CASSLAGQAYEQYF. The whole variable domain, filled in from reference TRBV5-1 and TRBJ2-7, reads KAGVTQTPRYLIKTRGQQVTLSCSPISGHRSVSWYQQTPGQGLQFLFEYFSETQRNKGNFPGRFSGRQFSNSRSEMNVSTLELGDSALYLCASSLAGQAYEQYFGPGTRLTVT.

This sequence joins TRBV5-1 and TRBJ1-4; no clear D. This CDR3 has 13 residues. Germline V gives CDR1 SGHRS, CDR2 YFSETQ. V was pared by 5 bases and J by 7 bases, with 12 bases between. Here the CDR3 reads CASSEGTSEKLFF. The CDR3 DNA follows: TGCGCCAGCAGTGAGGGTACGAGTGAAAAACTGTTTTTT.

The chain uses TRBV7-9 and TRBJ1-2; perhaps TRBD1 as D (5 bases). The germline CDR1 and CDR2 sequences are SEHNR and FQNEAQ (reference sequence). This CDR3 comprises 15 residues. V was pared by 0 bases and J by 4 bases, with 12 bases between. The CDR3 spells CASSLALDRIYGYTF. The DNA of the CDR3 is TGTGCCAGCAGCTTAGCATTAGACAGAATCTATGGCTACACCTTC.

The chain has TRBV4-1 and TRBJ2-2; 12 bases fit TRBD1. With V trimmed by 5 bases and J by 5 bases, 12 bases remained unmatched. Germline lookup yields CDR1 MGHRA and CDR2 YSYEKL. CDR3 length: 18 residues. This chain's CDR3 is CASSSPGTGGGFTGELFF. The CDR3 nucleotides are TGCGCCAGCAGCAGCCCCGGGACAGGGGGCGGATTTACCGGGGAGCTGTTTTTT.

This clone was detected only once. Other nucleotide sequences in the sample specify the same CDR3. This sequence joins TRBV6-5 and TRBJ1-1; weak D call: TRBD1 (6 bases). In germline, CDR1 is MNHEY, CDR2 SVGAGI. Trimming removed 5 bases from V and 3 bases from J, with 7 bases in between. The CDR3 covers 12 residues. CDR3 amino acids: CASSRTDTEAFF. The DNA for the CDR3 is TGTGCCAGCAGTCGGACAGACACTGAAGCTTTCTTT.

The rearrangement joins TRBV7-6 to TRBJ1-4, with 10 bases aligning to TRBD1. V dropped 4 bases and J dropped 4; count of bases not matched to a gene: 9. The germline CDR1 and CDR2 sequences are SGHVS and FNYEAQ. The length of the CDR3 is 17 residues. The DNA of the CDR3 is TGTGCCAGCAGCTCCCGTGGGACAGGGGACTTTAATGAAAAACTGTTTTTT. This codes for CASSSRGTGDFNEKLFF. The full variable domain, its missing parts supplied by reference TRBV7-6 and TRBJ1-4, is GAGVSQSPRYKVTKRGQDVALRCDPISGHVSLYWYRQALGQGPEFLTYFNYEAQQDKSGLPNDRFSAERPEGSISTLTIQRTEQRDSAMYRCASSSRGTGDFNEKLFFGSGTQLSVL.

The genes are TRBV15 and TRBJ2-1; a possible D gene is TRBD2 (5 bases). The length of the CDR3 is 17 residues. Germline CDR1 is LNHNV and CDR2 is YYDKDF (reference sequence). V lost 0 bases and J lost 4, with 16 bases in between. Here the CDR3 DNA reads TGTGCCACCAGCAGAGATCCCGGGGAGCGGAGGTACAATGAGCAGTTCTTC. Translated: CATSRDPGERRYNEQFF.

The CDR3 coding sequence is TGTGCCAGCAGCGGTGGGAATTTTCAAGAGACCCAGTACTTC. Translating it yields CASSGGNFQETQYF. The chain combines TRBV7-2 with TRBJ2-5, with no clear D. The V gene's germline CDR1 is SGHTA and CDR2 FQGNSA. Trimming stripped 5 bases from V and 2 bases from J, with 12 bases between. There are 14 residues in the CDR3.

This chain links TRBV5-1 with TRBJ2-7, with 9 bases identical to TRBD1. Germline CDR1 SGHRS, CDR2 YFSETQ. V shed 4 bases, J shed 3 bases, and the junction held 5 bases outside the gene matches. This CDR3 contains 14 residues. CDR3 residues: CASSTGQGNYEQYF. CDR3 nucleotide sequence: TGCGCCAGCAGCACGGGACAGGGTAACTACGAGCAGTACTTC.

The V and J genes are TRBV27 and TRBJ2-7, with 8 bases aligning to TRBD2. CDR1 MNHEY and CDR2 SMNVEV come from the germline V gene (reference sequence). This CDR3 spans 16 amino acids. J gave up 0 bases and V 4 bases, and 8 bases lay outside the gene matches. CDR3 nucleotide sequence: TGTGCCAGCAGTTCCCTAGCGGGTAGGAGCTCCTACGAGCAGTACTTC. This gives the protein CASSSLAGRSSYEQYF.

V usage is TRBV7-8 and J usage is TRBJ2-1; perhaps TRBD2 as D (6 bases). CDR3 length: 15 amino acids. Between the trimmed V and J ends, which lost 5 bases and 0 bases, there was a span of 11 bases. Germline lookup yields CDR1 SGHVS and CDR2 FQNEAQ. The CDR3 DNA sequence: TGTGCCAGCAGCGCTAGCGCCACCTCCTACAATGAGCAGTTCTTC. Translating it yields CASSASATSYNEQFF.

The chain employs TRBV29-1 and TRBJ2-5; D unresolved. Per the germline V gene, CDR1 is SQVTM and CDR2 is ANQGSEA. The CDR3 has 10 amino acids. The V and J ends lost 6 bases and 1 base respectively, with 3 bases between them. The DNA of the CDR3 is TGCAGCGTCCTCCAAGAGACCCAGTACTTC. Its protein is CSVLQETQYF.

This clone occurred once. V is TRBV5-1 and J is TRBJ1-1; TRBD1 might be the D (5 bases). V gave up 1 base and J gave up 4 bases, with 14 bases separating them. The CDR3 consists of 15 residues. Germline V lookup: CDR1 SGHRS, CDR2 YFSETQ. CDR3 DNA sequence: TGCGCCAGCAGCTTGCAGACAGCTAAGGGCACTGAAGCTTTCTTT. Residues: CASSLQTAKGTEAFF.

This clone was seen only once. The V and J genes are TRBV5-1 and TRBJ2-7; 8 nucleotides align to TRBD1. Germline assignment: CDR1 SGHRS and CDR2 YFSETQ. The CDR3 length is 16 residues. V was pared by 1 base and J by 0 bases, with 6 bases of the junction left unmatched. This chain's CDR3 is CASSLSGTGVSYEQYF. The CDR3 region has the DNA TGCGCCAGCAGCTTGTCCGGGACAGGCGTCTCCTACGAGCAGTACTTC.

J is TRBJ2-1 and V is TRBV9, with D possibly being TRBD1 (6 bases). Looked up from germline, CDR1 is SGDLS and CDR2 is YYNGEE. The V gene lost 6 bases and the J gene lost 1 base, with 14 bases spanning the gap. The CDR3 consists of 15 residues. In DNA, the CDR3 is TGTGCCAGCACCCCCGGCCAGGGGTCCTACAATGAGCAGTTCTTC. This gives the protein CASTPGQGSYNEQFF.

This chain links TRBV27 with TRBJ2-7; 7 nucleotides align to TRBD1. V lost 6 bases to trimming and J lost 2 bases; unmatched junction nucleotides: 7. The CDR3 consists of 14 residues. Germline V gene sequence: CDR1 MNHEY, CDR2 SMNVEV (reference sequence). The CDR3 sequence: CASSRTGVPYEQYF. In nucleotides, the CDR3 is TGTGCCAGCAGCCGCACAGGGGTCCCCTACGAGCAGTACTTC.

This clone was picked up one time. The chain joins TRBV27 to TRBJ1-4; TRBD1 aligns across 9 bases. The trim removed 5 bases at V and 6 bases at J, leaving 4 bases unmatched. The V gene's germline CDR1 is MNHEY and CDR2 SMNVEV (reference sequence). This CDR3 region has 14 residues. The CDR3 sequence is CASSRDRVDEKLFF. CDR3 coding DNA: TGTGCCAGCAGTAGGGACAGGGTCGATGAAAAACTGTTTTTT.

This clone was counted only a few times. This chain uses TRBV28 with TRBJ1-5, with 7 bases matching TRBD1. V lost 5 bases and J lost 4; bases outside the gene matches: 8. The CDR3 is 15 residues long. Germline V gives CDR1 MDHEN, CDR2 SYDVKM. The CDR3 loop is CASSPPGTVNQPQHF. For the CDR3, the DNA is TGTGCCAGCAGTCCCCCGGGGACAGTTAATCAGCCCCAGCATTTT.

In DNA, the CDR3 is TGCGCCAGCAGCTTGGAGCCTGGGACCTACGAGCAGTACTTC. This translates into CASSLEPGTYEQYF. This sequence joins TRBV5-1 and TRBJ2-7, with unresolved D. CDR3 length: 14 amino acids. Germline CDR1 and CDR2: SGHRS and YFSETQ. V was cut by 0 bases and J by 2 bases, with 9 bases left in between.

With respect to this clone: This same CDR3 is encoded by further DNA sequences in the sample. The V gene is TRBV30, the J gene TRBJ2-7, with unresolved D. The CDR3 contains 12 residues. Between the trimmed V and J ends, which lost 3 bases and 0 bases, there was a span of 6 bases. CDR1 is GTSNPN, CDR2 SVGIG, per germline (reference sequence). CDR3 in amino acids: CAWSPSSYEQYF. For the CDR3, the DNA is TGTGCCTGGAGCCCGAGCTCCTACGAGCAGTACTTC.

The V gene is TRBV28, the J gene TRBJ2-3; 12 nucleotides line up with TRBD2. V gave up 5 bases and J gave up 5 bases; unmatched junction bases: 5. The CDR3 contains 15 residues. Germline CDR1 MDHEN, CDR2 SYDVKM. The CDR3 loop is CASSPSGRAIDTQYF. The CDR3 DNA reads as TGTGCCAGCAGTCCTAGCGGGAGGGCAATAGATACGCAGTATTTT.

V gene TRBV19 combines with J gene TRBJ2-1, with D perhaps given as TRBD1 or TRBD2 (6 bases each). The CDR3 totals 14 residues. The V end lost 3 bases, the J end lost 7 bases, and 13 bases lay between the germline ends. In germline, CDR1 is LNHDA, CDR2 SQIVND (reference sequence). The CDR3 is CASSMGGRINEQFF. CDR3 DNA: TGTGCCAGTAGTATGGGGGGCCGGATAAATGAGCAGTTCTTC.

On this clone: Other nucleotide sequences from this sample produce the same CDR3. This chain links TRBV5-1 with TRBJ2-2, with a possible D match to TRBD1 (6 bases). The CDR3 spans 14 residues. V was pared by 4 bases and J by 1 base, with 8 bases between. Germline CDR1 is SGHRS and CDR2 is YFSETQ. As DNA, the CDR3 is TGCGCCAGCAGCCCAGGGGTGAACACCGGGGAGCTGTTTTTT. Amino acid sequence: CASSPGVNTGELFF.

This chain uses TRBV10-2 with TRBJ1-1; D unresolved. This CDR3 has 10 residues. V lost 4 bases and J lost 7, with 4 bases in between. From germline, CDR1 is WSHSY and CDR2 SAAADI. CDR3 protein: CASSGNEAFF. CDR3 nucleotide sequence: TGCGCCAGCAGTGGGAATGAAGCTTTCTTT.

The chain couples TRBV30 to TRBJ1-1, with D maybe TRBD1 (6 bases). Looked up from germline, CDR1 is GTSNPN and CDR2 is SVGIG (reference sequence). The CDR3 is 13 amino acids. V lost 4 bases to trimming and J lost 11 bases, with 20 bases between them. Written as DNA, the CDR3 is TGTGCCTGGACCCCCAACCCGGTAAGGGGGGCTTTCTTT. This gives the protein CAWTPNPVRGAFF.

The chain uses TRBV15 and TRBJ2-7, with 10 bases fitting TRBD2. CDR1 is LNHNV and CDR2 is YYDKDF in the germline V gene (reference sequence). The CDR3 length is 14 residues. V lost 2 bases and J lost 2; bases outside the gene matches: 0. The CDR3 spells CATSRLAGAYEQYF. CDR3 sequence (DNA): TGTGCCACCAGCAGACTAGCGGGGGCCTACGAGCAGTACTTC.